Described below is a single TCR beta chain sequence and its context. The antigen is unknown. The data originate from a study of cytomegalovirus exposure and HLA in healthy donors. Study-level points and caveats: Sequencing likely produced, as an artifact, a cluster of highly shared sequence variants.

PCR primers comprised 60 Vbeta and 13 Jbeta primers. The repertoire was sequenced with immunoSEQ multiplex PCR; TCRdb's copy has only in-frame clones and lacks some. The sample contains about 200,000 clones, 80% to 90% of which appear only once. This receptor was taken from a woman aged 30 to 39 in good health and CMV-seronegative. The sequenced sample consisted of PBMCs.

The DNA for the CDR3 is TGTGCCAGCAGTTATTCCGGGACAGGAGAGACCCAGTACTTC. The encoded protein is CASSYSGTGETQYF. This chain connects TRBV6-6 to TRBJ2-5, with 8 positions matching TRBD1. The CDR3 totals 14 residues. With V trimmed by 3 bases and J by 4 bases, 4 bases remained unmatched. Germline-derived CDR1 and CDR2 are MNHNY and SVGAGI (reference sequence).